This entry lists 18 T cell receptor beta chains sequenced from one sample in a study of Ad26.COV2.S vaccination and SARS-CoV-2 variants. Documented treatment: roughly 19 received Ad26.COV2.S at low or high dose, single or two shots; about 5 received placebo; per-sample allocation not given. Sampling was done on day 63 after the first vaccine or placebo injection. The method was immunoSEQ multiplex PCR; TCRdb's version includes in-frame clones alone and lacks a portion of them. The top ten hold 1.5% to 2% of the sample, which has about 410,000 clones, 92% seen once. Specimen: peripheral blood, collected in a trial of Ad26.COV2.S vaccine versus placebo. The receptors shown here come from a person between 18 and 59 years old who received the Ad26.COV2.S COVID-19 vaccine or a placebo.

The chain combines TRBV27 with TRBJ2-2; D call uncertain. Germline V CDR1 and CDR2: MNHEY, SMNVEV (reference sequence). The CDR3 has 16 amino acids. V lost 6 bases, J lost 4 bases, and 18 bases lay in between. DNA of the CDR3: TGTGCCAGCAGCCCGCCGGTTGAGGCCACCACCGGGGAGCTGTTTTTT. This sequence encodes CASSPPVEATTGELFF.

CDR3 nucleotide sequence: TGTGCCAGCAGCGAAAGTAGCGCCCTCGGGTACGAGCAGTACTTC. It translates to CASSESSALGYEQYF. The chain employs TRBV7-2 and TRBJ2-7, with TRBD2 as a possible D gene (5 bases). Deletions cut 5 bases from V and 4 bases from J, with 18 bases between. Germline assignment: CDR1 SGHTA and CDR2 FQGNSA. The CDR3 covers 15 residues.

The chain has TRBV11-2 and TRBJ1-1; D is uncertain. From germline, CDR1 is SGHAT and CDR2 FQNNGV. The ends were cut back, 4 bases at V and 7 bases at J, with 13 bases in the middle. This CDR3 spans 13 amino acids. In nucleotides, the CDR3 is TGTGCCAGCAGCTACGATACCGGGTATGAAGCTTTCTTT. The encoded protein is CASSYDTGYEAFF.

J is TRBJ2-7 and V is TRBV30; 7 nucleotides line up with TRBD1. In germline, CDR1 is GTSNPN, CDR2 SVGIG (reference sequence). The length of the CDR3 is 12 residues. Germline trimming cut 4 bases from V and 3 bases from J; bases unmatched to any gene: 3. CDR3 region: CAWNRQGYEQYF. CDR3 coding DNA: TGTGCCTGGAACCGACAGGGCTACGAGCAGTACTTC.

The rearrangement uses TRBV28 and TRBJ2-3; D is perhaps TRBD1 or TRBD2 (5 bases each). The CDR3 extends over 13 amino acids. V was trimmed by 4 bases and J by 5 bases, leaving 10 bases between them. The germline gives CDR1 MDHEN, CDR2 SYDVKM. CDR3 residues: CASSSGAVDTQYF. The CDR3 DNA is TGTGCCAGCAGTTCCGGGGCTGTAGATACGCAGTATTTT.

V gene TRBV19 combines with J gene TRBJ1-1; D ambiguous. The CDR3 contains 14 residues. Per the germline V gene, CDR1 is LNHDA and CDR2 is SQIVND (reference sequence). V was trimmed by 5 bases and J by 2 bases, leaving 12 bases between them. For the CDR3, the DNA is TGTGCCAGTAGTCGACGGCAAATTAACACTGAAGCTTTCTTT. Its protein product is CASSRRQINTEAFF.

The rearrangement uses TRBV4-1 and TRBJ2-1; D gene ambiguous. The ends were cut back, 0 bases at V and 5 bases at J, with 17 bases in the middle. The CDR3 length is 17 residues. CDR1 and CDR2 (germline): MGHRA, YSYEKL. The CDR3 DNA is TGCGCCAGCAGCCAAGATCGGACCCGTCTCCCCGACAATGAGCAGTTCTTC. Its protein is CASSQDRTRLPDNEQFF.

The gene calls are TRBV12-2 and TRBJ1-2; the D call of TRBD1 is as the table states it, not checked on the DNA. TRBV12-2 is a listed pseudogene. The CDR3 covers 15 residues. The CDR3 DNA reads as TGTGCAAGTCGCTTAGTACACGTAAAGTTGTATGGCTACACCTTC. Protein sequence: CASRLVHVKLYGYTF.

This chain links TRBV19 with TRBJ2-1; 9 nucleotides align to TRBD2. Germline V CDR1 and CDR2: LNHDA, SQIVND (reference sequence). The CDR3 has 16 amino acids. The V gene end was trimmed by 5 bases and the J gene end by 4 bases; junction bases not matched to a gene: 9. CDR3 in amino acids: CASSSSSGDLYNEQFF. The CDR3 nucleotides are TGTGCCAGTAGTTCCTCTAGCGGGGACTTGTACAATGAGCAGTTCTTC.

CDR3 DNA: TGTGCCAGCAGCACAGGGTGGTTCGAAAATGAGCAGTTCTTC. Translated, it gives CASSTGWFENEQFF. The J gene is TRBJ2-1, the V gene TRBV5-4, with a weak D call TRBD1 (6 bases). The CDR3 is made up of 14 amino acids. V was clipped by 4 bases and J by 7 bases, with 15 bases between them. Germline lookup yields CDR1 SGHNT and CDR2 YYREEE (reference sequence).

The rearrangement uses TRBV7-2 and TRBJ1-5, with D perhaps TRBD1 (5 bases). Trimming removed 5 bases from V and 7 bases from J, with 15 bases in between. There are 14 residues in the CDR3. Per the germline V gene, CDR1 is SGHTA and CDR2 is FQGNSA. The CDR3 is CASSPKVGLQPQHF. The CDR3 DNA reads TGTGCCAGCAGCCCCAAGGTGGGGCTACAGCCCCAGCATTTT.

The V and J genes are TRBV4-3 and TRBJ1-5; a weak D match, TRBD1 (5 bases). The CDR3 spans 15 residues. V was trimmed by 3 bases and J by 4 bases, leaving 13 bases between them. In germline, CDR1 is LGHNA, CDR2 YSLEER. CDR3 region: CASSHELRGNQPQHF. CDR3 DNA: TGCGCCAGCAGCCACGAATTGAGGGGTAATCAGCCCCAGCATTTT.

V and J are TRBV5-4 and TRBJ1-5; D unresolved. V shed 4 bases and J shed 6 bases, with 11 bases lying between them. Germline CDR1 SGHNT, CDR2 YYREEE (reference sequence). CDR3 size: 13 residues. CDR3 in amino acids: CASSLTPGQPQHF. CDR3 DNA sequence: TGTGCCAGCAGCCTCACCCCGGGTCAGCCCCAGCATTTT.

V gene TRBV29-1 combines with J gene TRBJ1-2; 10 bases align to TRBD1. V dropped 5 bases and J dropped 5; count of bases not matched to a gene: 8. CDR1 and CDR2 (germline): SQVTM, ANQGSEA. The CDR3 runs 14 residues. This CDR3 is CSVPMGQGKYGYTF. CDR3 nucleotide sequence: TGCAGCGTTCCGATGGGACAGGGGAAATATGGCTACACCTTC.

J is TRBJ1-5 and V is TRBV7-9; 9 bases are shared with TRBD1. Germline lookup yields CDR1 SEHNR and CDR2 FQNEAQ (reference sequence). The CDR3 loop spans 12 amino acids. V shed 5 bases, J shed 7 bases, and the junction held 0 bases outside the gene matches. Written as DNA, the CDR3 is TGTGCCAGCAGCGGGACAGGGCAGCCCCAGCATTTT. Its protein product is CASSGTGQPQHF.

The gene calls are TRBV29-1 and TRBJ2-1, with D possibly being TRBD2 (5 bases). CDR1 is SQVTM and CDR2 is ANQGSEA in the germline V gene. Trimming took off 0 bases at V and 2 bases at J, with 17 bases between the two ends. There are 17 residues in the CDR3. The CDR3: CSVEDWRLARAYNEQFF. DNA of the CDR3: TGCAGCGTTGAAGATTGGAGGCTAGCACGCGCCTACAATGAGCAGTTCTTC.

V gene TRBV10-1 combines with J gene TRBJ1-5; unclear D gene. Trimming left V 0 bases short and J 5 bases short, with 5 bases between. The CDR3 consists of 13 residues. Germline V gives CDR1 WNHNN, CDR2 SYGVQD (reference sequence). CDR3 bases: TGCGCCAGCAGTGAGTCCCCGGATCAGCCCCAGCATTTT. This translates into CASSESPDQPQHF.

The rearrangement joins TRBV30 to TRBJ2-7; D remains unclear. V was pared by 0 bases and J by 5 bases, with 8 bases between. The CDR3 sequence is 12 residues long. Germline-derived CDR1 and CDR2 are GTSNPN and SVGIG (reference sequence). The CDR3: CAWSVPPDEQYF. The CDR3 coding sequence is TGTGCCTGGAGTGTACCCCCCGACGAGCAGTACTTC.